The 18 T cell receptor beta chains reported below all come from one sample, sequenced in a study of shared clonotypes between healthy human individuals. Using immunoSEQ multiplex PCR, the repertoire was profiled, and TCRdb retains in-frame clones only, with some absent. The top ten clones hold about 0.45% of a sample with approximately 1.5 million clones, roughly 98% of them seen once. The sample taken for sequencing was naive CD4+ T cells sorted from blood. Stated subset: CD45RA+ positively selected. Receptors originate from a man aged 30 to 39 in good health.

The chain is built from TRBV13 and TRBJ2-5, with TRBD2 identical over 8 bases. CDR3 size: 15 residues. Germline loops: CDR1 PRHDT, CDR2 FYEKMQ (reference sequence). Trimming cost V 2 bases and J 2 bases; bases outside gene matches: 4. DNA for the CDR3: TGTGCCAGCAGCTTATCGGCGGGAGGACAAGAGACCCAGTACTTC. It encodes CASSLSAGGQETQYF.

Here the CDR3 DNA reads TGTGCCAGTAGTGTCAGGGGAGGTGGCTACACCTTC. Translating it yields CASSVRGGGYTF. The genes are TRBV19 and TRBJ1-2; perhaps TRBD1 as D (6 bases). V gave up 5 bases and J gave up 7 bases, with 11 bases separating them. In germline, CDR1 is LNHDA, CDR2 SQIVND (reference sequence). This CDR3 has 12 amino acids.

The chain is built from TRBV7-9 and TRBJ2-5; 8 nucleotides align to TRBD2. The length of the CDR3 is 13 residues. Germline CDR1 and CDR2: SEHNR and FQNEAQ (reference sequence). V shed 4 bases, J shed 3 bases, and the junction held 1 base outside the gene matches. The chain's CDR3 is CASSSGGKETQYF. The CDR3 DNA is TGTGCCAGCAGCTCGGGAGGGAAAGAGACCCAGTACTTC.

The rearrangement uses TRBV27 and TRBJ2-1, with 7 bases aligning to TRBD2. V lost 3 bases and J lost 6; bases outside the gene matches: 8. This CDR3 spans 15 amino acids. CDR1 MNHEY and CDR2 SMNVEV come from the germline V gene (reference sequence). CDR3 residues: CASSFWAGVFNEQFF. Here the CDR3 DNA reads TGTGCCAGCAGTTTTTGGGCGGGAGTTTTCAATGAGCAGTTCTTC.

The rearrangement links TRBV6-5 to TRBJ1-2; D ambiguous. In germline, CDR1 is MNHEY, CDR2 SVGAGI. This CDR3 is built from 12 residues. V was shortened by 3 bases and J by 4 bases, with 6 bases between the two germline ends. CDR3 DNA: TGTGCCAGCAGTTATAACACCTATGGCTACACCTTC. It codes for CASSYNTYGYTF.

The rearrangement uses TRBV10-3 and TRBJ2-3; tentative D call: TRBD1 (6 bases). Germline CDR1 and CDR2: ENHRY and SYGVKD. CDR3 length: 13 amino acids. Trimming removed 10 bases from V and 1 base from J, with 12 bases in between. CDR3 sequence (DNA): TGTGCCACGTACAGGGTGGGCACAGATACGCAGTATTTT. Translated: CATYRVGTDTQYF.

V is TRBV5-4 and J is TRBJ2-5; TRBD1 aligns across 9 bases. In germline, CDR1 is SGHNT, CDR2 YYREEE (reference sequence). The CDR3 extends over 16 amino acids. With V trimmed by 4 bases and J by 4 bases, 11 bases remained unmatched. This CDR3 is CASSHPGQGEVETQYF. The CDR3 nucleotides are TGTGCCAGCAGCCACCCGGGACAGGGTGAAGTAGAGACCCAGTACTTC. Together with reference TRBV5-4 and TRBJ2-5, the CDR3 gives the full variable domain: ETGVTQSPTHLIKTRGQQVTLRCSSQSGHNTVSWYQQALGQGPQFIFQYYREEENGRGNFPPRFSGLQFPNYSSELNVNALELDDSALYLCASSHPGQGEVETQYFGPGTRLLVL.

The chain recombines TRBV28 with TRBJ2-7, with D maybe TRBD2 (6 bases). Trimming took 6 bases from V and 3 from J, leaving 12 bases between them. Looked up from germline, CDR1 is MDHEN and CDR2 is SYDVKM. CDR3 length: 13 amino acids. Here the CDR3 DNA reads TGTGCCAGCAGGGGACTGGTGAGCTACGAGCAGTACTTC. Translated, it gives CASRGLVSYEQYF. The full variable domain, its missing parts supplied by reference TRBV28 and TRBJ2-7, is DVKVTQSSRYLVKRTGEKVFLECVQDMDHENMFWYRQDPGLGLRLIYFSYDVKMKEKGDIPEGYSVSREKKERFSLILESASTNQTSMYLCASRGLVSYEQYFGPGTRLTVT.

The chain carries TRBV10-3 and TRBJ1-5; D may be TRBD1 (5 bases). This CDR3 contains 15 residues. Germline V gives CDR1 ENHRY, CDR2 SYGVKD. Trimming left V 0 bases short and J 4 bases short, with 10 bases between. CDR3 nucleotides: TGTGCCATCAGTGAGTCGGCAGGGACGAATCAGCCCCAGCATTTT. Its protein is CAISESAGTNQPQHF.

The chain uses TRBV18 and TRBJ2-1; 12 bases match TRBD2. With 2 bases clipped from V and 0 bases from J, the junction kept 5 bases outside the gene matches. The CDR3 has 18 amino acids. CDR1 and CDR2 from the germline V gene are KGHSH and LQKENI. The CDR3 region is CASSPGTSGLSSYNEQFF. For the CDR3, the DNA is TGTGCCAGCTCACCAGGGACTAGCGGGCTGAGCTCCTACAATGAGCAGTTCTTC.

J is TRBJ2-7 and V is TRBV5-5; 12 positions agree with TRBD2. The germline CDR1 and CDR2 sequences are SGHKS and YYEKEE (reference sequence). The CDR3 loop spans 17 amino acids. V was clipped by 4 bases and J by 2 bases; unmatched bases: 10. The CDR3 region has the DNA TGTGCCAGCAGCCCGGTGACTAGCGGGAGTTTCGCCTACGAGCAGTACTTC. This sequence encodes CASSPVTSGSFAYEQYF.

CDR3 nucleotides: TGTGCCAGCAGCGTAGGAGCGGGACAACTCTACGAGCAGTACTTC. Protein product: CASSVGAGQLYEQYF. This chain connects TRBV9 to TRBJ2-7; perhaps TRBD2 as D (7 bases). The V end lost 0 bases, the J end lost 3 bases, and 13 bases lay between the germline ends. CDR1 is SGDLS, CDR2 YYNGEE, per germline. This CDR3 comprises 15 residues.

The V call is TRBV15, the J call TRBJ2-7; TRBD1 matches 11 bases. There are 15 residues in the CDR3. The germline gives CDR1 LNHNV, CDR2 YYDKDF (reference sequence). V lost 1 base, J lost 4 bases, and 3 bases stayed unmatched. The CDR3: CATSRGDRGLYEQYF. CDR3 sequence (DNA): TGTGCCACCAGCAGAGGGGACAGGGGGTTATACGAGCAGTACTTC.

This CDR3 reads CASSAGLATYNEQFF. DNA of the CDR3: TGTGCCAGCAGCGCGGGACTAGCGACCTACAATGAGCAGTTCTTC. V gene TRBV7-3 combines with J gene TRBJ2-1; 10 nucleotides align to TRBD2. The CDR3 runs 15 residues. CDR1 and CDR2 from the germline V gene are SGHTA and FQGTGA. V lost 5 bases and J lost 2; bases outside the gene matches: 3.

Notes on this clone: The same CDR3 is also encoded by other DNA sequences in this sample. CDR3 residues: CASSIGDNEQFF. DNA for the CDR3: TGTGCCAGTAGTATTGGTGACAATGAGCAGTTCTTC. V gene TRBV19 combines with J gene TRBJ2-1; D gene unclear. Germline V gene sequence: CDR1 LNHDA, CDR2 SQIVND (reference sequence). Trimming removed 3 bases from V and 5 bases from J, with 5 bases in between. This CDR3 is 12 amino acids long.

The chain's CDR3 is CASSQDQGPVGDTQYF. Here the CDR3 DNA reads TGTGCCAGCAGCCAAGATCAAGGCCCGGTGGGAGATACGCAGTATTTT. The chain is built from TRBV14 and TRBJ2-3; no reliable D call. The CDR3 covers 16 residues. Per germline, CDR1 SGHDN and CDR2 FVKESK. Trimming took off 0 bases at V and 5 bases at J, with 15 bases between the two ends.

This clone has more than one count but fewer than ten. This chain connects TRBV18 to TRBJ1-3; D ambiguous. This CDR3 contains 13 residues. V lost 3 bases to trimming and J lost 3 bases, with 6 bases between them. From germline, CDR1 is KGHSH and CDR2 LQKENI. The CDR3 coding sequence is TGTGCCAGCTCACCCGAATATGGAAACACCATATATTTT. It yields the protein CASSPEYGNTIYF.

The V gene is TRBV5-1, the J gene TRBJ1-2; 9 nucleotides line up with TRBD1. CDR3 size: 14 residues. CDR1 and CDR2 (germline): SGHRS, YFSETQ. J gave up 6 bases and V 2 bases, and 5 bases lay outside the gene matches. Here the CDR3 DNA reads TGCGCCAGCAGCTTAAGGACAGGGGCTGATGGCTACACCTTC. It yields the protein CASSLRTGADGYTF.